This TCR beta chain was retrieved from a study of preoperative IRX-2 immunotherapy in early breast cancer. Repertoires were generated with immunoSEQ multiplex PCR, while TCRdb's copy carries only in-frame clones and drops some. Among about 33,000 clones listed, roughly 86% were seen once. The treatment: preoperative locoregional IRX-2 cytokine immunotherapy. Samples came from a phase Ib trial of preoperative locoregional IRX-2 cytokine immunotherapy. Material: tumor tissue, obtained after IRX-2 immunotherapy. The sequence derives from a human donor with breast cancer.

The CDR3 sequence: CASSPSDRPSTEAFF. In DNA, the CDR3 is TGTGCCAGCAGTCCCTCGGACAGGCCCAGCACTGAAGCTTTCTTT. V gene TRBV6-8 combines with J gene TRBJ1-1; 7 positions agree with TRBD1. The V segment lost 5 bases and the J segment 4 bases; nucleotides outside the gene matches: 10. The CDR3 loop spans 15 amino acids. Germline CDR1 reads MNHGY; CDR2 reads SAAAGT.